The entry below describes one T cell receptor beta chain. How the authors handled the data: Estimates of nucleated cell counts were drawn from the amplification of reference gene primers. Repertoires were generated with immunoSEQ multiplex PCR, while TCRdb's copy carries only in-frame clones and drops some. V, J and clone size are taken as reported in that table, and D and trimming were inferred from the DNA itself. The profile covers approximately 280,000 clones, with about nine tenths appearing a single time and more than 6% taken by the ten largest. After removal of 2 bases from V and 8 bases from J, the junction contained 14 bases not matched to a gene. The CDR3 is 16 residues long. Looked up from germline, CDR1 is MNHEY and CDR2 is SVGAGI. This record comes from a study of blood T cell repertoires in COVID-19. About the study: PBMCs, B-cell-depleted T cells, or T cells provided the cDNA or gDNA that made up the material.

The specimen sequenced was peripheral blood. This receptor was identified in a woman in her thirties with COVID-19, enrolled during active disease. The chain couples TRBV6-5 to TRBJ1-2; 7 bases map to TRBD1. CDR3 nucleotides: TGTGCCAGCAGTTACGGGTGGGACAGCTCTTTGGGGGGCTACACCTTC. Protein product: CASSYGWDSSLGGYTF.